The rows below give T cell receptor beta chains drawn from one sample of a study of shared clonotypes between healthy human individuals. Only in-frame clones appear in the TCRdb table, and some are missing; sequencing was by immunoSEQ multiplex PCR. The sample includes about 980,000 clones, around 80% of them seen just once. Source material: memory CD4+ T cells sorted from blood. The receptor set was obtained from a man younger than 35 in good health. The CDR3 runs from the conserved cysteine through the conserved F or W. Each record gives: V gene, clone size, J gene, D gene, CDR3 protein, CDR3 DNA. D genes are given only for firm matches. A clone size is listed for some rows: how often the clone was seen (once, few, many), or a class if it is expanded.

V: TRBV6-6; size: NA; J: TRBJ1-6; D: TRBD1; CDR3: CASTQGQGNSPLHF; DNA: TGTGCCAGCACCCAGGGACAGGGAAATTCACCCCTCCACTTT
V: TRBV4-1; size: NA; J: TRBJ2-2; D: NA; CDR3: CASSQEVRRGRTGELFF; DNA: TGCGCCAGCAGCCAAGAGGTTCGGAGGGGAAGGACCGGGGAGCTGTTTTTT
V: TRBV6-1; size: once; J: TRBJ1-3; D: NA; CDR3: CASSTATGAGNTIYF; DNA: TGTGCCAGCAGCACCGCAACCGGGGCTGGAAACACCATATATTTT
V: TRBV2; size: NA; J: TRBJ2-6; D: NA; CDR3: CASSDRVGANVLTF; DNA: TGTGCCAGCAGTGACAGGGTTGGGGCCAACGTCCTGACTTTC
V: TRBV5-7; size: NA; J: TRBJ1-1; D: NA; CDR3: CASSFLLGGGRGERTEAFF; DNA: TGTGCCAGCAGCTTCCTCCTAGGGGGTGGGAGGGGTGAAAGAACTGAAGCTTTCTTT
V: TRBV4-1; size: NA; J: TRBJ2-3; D: TRBD2; CDR3: CASSPAGTSMDTQYF; DNA: TGCGCCAGCAGCCCAGCCGGGACTAGCATGGATACGCAGTATTTT
V: TRBV11-2; size: NA; J: TRBJ2-7; D: TRBD2; CDR3: CASSLNPTSGGNYEQYF; DNA: TGTGCCAGCAGCTTAAACCCGACTAGCGGGGGAAATTACGAGCAGTACTTC
V: TRBV6-5; size: NA; J: TRBJ2-3; D: TRBD2; CDR3: CASSYGSGRIDTQYF; DNA: TGTGCCAGCAGTTACGGTAGCGGGAGGATAGATACGCAGTATTTT
V: TRBV6-1; size: NA; J: TRBJ2-3; D: NA; CDR3: CASSKDRIGTDTQYF; DNA: TGTGCCAGCAGTAAAGACAGGATTGGGACAGATACGCAGTATTTT
V: TRBV27; size: once; J: TRBJ2-7; D: TRBD2; CDR3: CASSFSRGSGVSYEQYF; DNA: TGTGCCAGCAGTTTTTCCCGCGGTAGCGGGGTCTCCTACGAGCAGTACTTC
V: TRBV9; size: few; J: TRBJ2-3; D: NA; CDR3: CASSVGRTDTQYF; DNA: TGTGCCAGCAGCGTAGGTAGGACAGATACGCAGTATTTT
V: TRBV11-2; size: NA; J: TRBJ2-5; D: NA; CDR3: CASSGGYQETQYF; DNA: TGTGCCAGCAGCGGGGGGTACCAAGAGACCCAGTACTTC
V: TRBV4-1; size: NA; J: TRBJ2-2; D: TRBD2; CDR3: CASSPASGSLPGELFF; DNA: TGCGCCAGCAGTCCCGCAAGCGGGAGCTTGCCCGGGGAGCTGTTTTTT
V: TRBV25-1; size: few; J: TRBJ2-1; D: TRBD2; CDR3: CASSESTGLAGDEQFF; DNA: TGTGCCAGCAGTGAATCCACGGGACTAGCGGGAGATGAGCAGTTCTTC
V: TRBV7-3; size: NA; J: TRBJ2-3; D: NA; CDR3: CASSRGSTDTQYF; DNA: TGTGCCAGCAGCCGGGGGAGCACAGATACGCAGTATTTT
V: TRBV28; size: NA; J: TRBJ2-5; D: TRBD2; CDR3: CASSLVGGGETQYF; DNA: TGTGCCAGCAGTTTAGTCGGGGGAGGGGAGACCCAGTACTTC
V: TRBV9; size: NA; J: TRBJ1-3; D: TRBD1; CDR3: CASSLGQAISGNTIYF; DNA: TGTGCCAGCAGCCTCGGACAGGCCATCTCTGGAAACACCATATATTTT
V: TRBV29-1; size: NA; J: TRBJ1-2; D: NA; CDR3: CSVPGVPNYGYTF; DNA: TGCAGCGTTCCGGGGGTCCCTAACTATGGCTACACCTTC
V: TRBV28; size: few; J: TRBJ1-1; D: TRBD1; CDR3: CASSLRQGDTEAFF; DNA: TGTGCCAGCAGTTTACGACAGGGGGACACTGAAGCTTTCTTT
V: TRBV19; size: few; J: TRBJ2-7; D: NA; CDR3: CASSTDPGRGYEQYF; DNA: TGTGCCAGTAGTACCGACCCGGGACGGGGCTACGAGCAGTACTTC
V: TRBV28; size: NA; J: TRBJ2-5; D: TRBD2; CDR3: CASSLPAGGQETQYF; DNA: TGTGCCAGCAGTTTGCCCGCGGGGGGGCAAGAGACCCAGTACTTC
V: TRBV6-5; size: few; J: TRBJ1-1; D: NA; CDR3: CASSYGTEGRFAEAFF; DNA: TGTGCCAGCAGTTACGGAACGGAGGGTAGATTTGCTGAAGCTTTCTTT
V: TRBV5-1; size: NA; J: TRBJ2-5; D: TRBD2; CDR3: CASSFGTRIEETQYF; DNA: TGCGCCAGCAGCTTCGGGACTAGGATCGAGGAGACCCAGTACTTC
V: TRBV4-1; size: many; J: TRBJ1-4; D: NA; CDR3: CASSLGRLNEKLFF; DNA: TGCGCCAGCAGCTTGGGGCGGCTTAATGAAAAACTGTTTTTT
V: TRBV6-1; size: NA; J: TRBJ1-1; D: NA; CDR3: CASREGRHSNTEAFF; DNA: TGTGCCAGCAGAGAAGGAAGGCACAGCAACACTGAAGCTTTCTTT
V: TRBV9; size: few; J: TRBJ1-1; D: NA; CDR3: CASSPQMTEAFF; DNA: TGTGCCAGCAGCCCCCAGATGACTGAAGCTTTCTTT
V: TRBV10-3; size: NA; J: TRBJ2-3; D: NA; CDR3: CAISQGRVDTQYF; DNA: TGTGCCATCAGCCAGGGCCGGGTAGATACGCAGTATTTT
V: TRBV28; size: NA; J: TRBJ1-2; D: TRBD1; CDR3: CASSSYGTGAYGYTF; DNA: TGTGCCAGCAGTTCATATGGGACAGGGGCCTATGGCTACACCTTC
V: TRBV29-1; size: few; J: TRBJ1-1; D: NA; CDR3: CSVDRTGLNTEAFF; DNA: TGCAGCGTTGACAGGACGGGCTTGAACACTGAAGCTTTCTTT
V: TRBV2; size: NA; J: TRBJ2-2; D: TRBD2; CDR3: CASTRLAGGPTGELFF; DNA: TGTGCCAGCACCAGACTAGCGGGGGGGCCTACCGGGGAGCTGTTTTTT
V: TRBV7-2; size: NA; J: TRBJ2-7; D: TRBD1; CDR3: CASSRDRVDEQYF; DNA: TGTGCCAGCAGCCGGGACAGGGTGGACGAGCAGTACTTC
V: TRBV2; size: few; J: TRBJ1-5; D: TRBD1; CDR3: CASSQGQDQPQHF; DNA: TGTGCCAGCAGTCAGGGACAGGATCAGCCCCAGCATTTT
V: TRBV30; size: few; J: TRBJ2-5; D: NA; CDR3: CAWSYSGAEETQYF; DNA: TGTGCCTGGAGTTATTCGGGGGCCGAAGAGACCCAGTACTTC
V: TRBV5-1; size: once; J: TRBJ1-1; D: NA; CDR3: CASTSLGHMNTEAFF; DNA: TGCGCCAGCACCTCTTTGGGACACATGAACACTGAAGCTTTCTTT
V: TRBV6-5; size: NA; J: TRBJ2-7; D: NA; CDR3: CASSYTRLIYEQYF; DNA: TGTGCCAGCAGTTACACTAGGCTAATCTACGAGCAGTACTTC
V: TRBV11-2; size: NA; J: TRBJ1-1; D: NA; CDR3: CASSLHGYEAFF; DNA: TGTGCCAGCAGCTTACACGGTTATGAAGCTTTCTTT
V: TRBV11-3; size: NA; J: TRBJ2-5; D: NA; CDR3: CASSDGAFSGETQYF; DNA: TGTGCCAGCAGCGACGGGGCATTCTCTGGGGAGACCCAGTACTTC
V: TRBV5-1; size: NA; J: TRBJ2-1; D: NA; CDR3: CASREGPLSFEQFF; DNA: TGCGCCAGCCGCGAAGGCCCACTGTCTTTCGAGCAGTTCTTC
V: TRBV7-2; size: NA; J: TRBJ2-7; D: NA; CDR3: CASSRGRDSPYEQYF; DNA: TGTGCCAGCAGCCGTGGGCGCGACTCCCCCTACGAGCAGTACTTC
V: TRBV19; size: NA; J: TRBJ2-7; D: TRBD2; CDR3: CASRKAGPTGEQYF; DNA: TGTGCCAGTAGAAAAGCGGGACCTACGGGCGAGCAGTACTTC
V: TRBV5-6; size: NA; J: TRBJ1-6; D: NA; CDR3: CASSLYPSSSYNSPLHF; DNA: TGTGCCAGCAGCTTGTATCCGTCCAGCTCCTATAATTCACCCCTCCACTTT